The sequence of this T cell receptor (beta chain) was determined in a study of T-cell memory formation after mild COVID-19. This clonotype has only a few counts. As yet, its antigen is unknown. Researchers used 5'RACE with constant-segment primers to make TCR alpha and TCR beta cDNA libraries that carry sample barcodes and UMIs. Each CDR3 protein is one row after TCRdb ran MiXCR on the 5' RACE reads. This table has some 440,000 distinct CDR3 sequences, roughly 25% appearing once. Overall study findings and caveats: Contracting clones from day 15 to 85 showed balanced CD4/CD8; later expanders favored CD4+.

In germline, CDR1 is SEHNR, CDR2 FQNEAQ (reference sequence). This CDR3 region has 16 residues. Trimming took off 0 bases at V and 3 bases at J, with 14 bases between the two ends. The chain joins TRBV7-9 to TRBJ1-2; D is unresolved. Sequenced: PBMCs or a T cell subset sorted from them (not recorded which). The receptor comes from an adult woman who had mild COVID-19 (a few samples of this study predate the infection). Cell type and time point are not known. The CDR3 DNA sequence: TGTGCCAGCAGCTTAGCCAGCAAGGCCCCCTACTATGGCTACACCTTC. This gives the protein CASSLASKAPYYGYTF.